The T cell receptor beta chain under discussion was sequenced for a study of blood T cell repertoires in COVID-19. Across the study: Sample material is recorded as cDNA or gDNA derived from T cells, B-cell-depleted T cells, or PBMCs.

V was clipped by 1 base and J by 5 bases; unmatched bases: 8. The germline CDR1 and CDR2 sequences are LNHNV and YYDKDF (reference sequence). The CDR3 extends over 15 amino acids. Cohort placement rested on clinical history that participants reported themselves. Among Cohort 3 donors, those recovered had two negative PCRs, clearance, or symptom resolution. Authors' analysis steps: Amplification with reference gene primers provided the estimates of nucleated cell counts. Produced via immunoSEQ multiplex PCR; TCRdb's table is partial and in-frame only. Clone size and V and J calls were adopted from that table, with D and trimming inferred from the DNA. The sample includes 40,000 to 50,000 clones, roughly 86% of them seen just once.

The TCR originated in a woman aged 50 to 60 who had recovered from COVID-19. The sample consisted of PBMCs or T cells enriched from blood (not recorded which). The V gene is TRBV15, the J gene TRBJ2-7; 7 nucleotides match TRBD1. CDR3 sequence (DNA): TGTGCCACCAGCAGAGCCTACAGGGGATTCGACGAGCAGTACTTC. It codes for CATSRAYRGFDEQYF. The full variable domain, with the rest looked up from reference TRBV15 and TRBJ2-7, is DAMVIQNPRYQVTQFGKPVTLSCSQTLNHNVMYWYQQKSSQAPKLLFHYYDKDFNNEADTPDNFQSRRPNTSFCFLDIRSPGLGDTAMYLCATSRAYRGFDEQYFGPGTRLTVT.